These 16 T cell receptor beta chains share one sample of origin, sequenced in a study of T cell repertoires in cytomegalovirus infection. These receptors' targets are unknown. TCRdb ran MiXCR on the reads and lists one entry per CDR3 protein. This sample carries a few hundred thousand distinct CDR3 sequences, approximately 46% of them seen once, and the ten largest clones take about 39%. The sample here was cultured PBMCs, taken from culture after CMV antigen stimulation. The receptors come from a human donor in good health (CMV status not recorded). Some clones in this sample may be carry-over from other donors' samples.

The table lists this clonotype with many counts. V gene TRBV7-2 combines with J gene TRBJ2-7, with D possibly TRBD1 on 6 matching bases. The CDR3 sequence is 14 residues long. V lost 5 bases and J 6 bases, leaving 17 bases between the germline ends. CDR1 is SGHTA and CDR2 is FQGNSA in the germline V gene. The CDR3 nucleotides are TGTGCCAGCAGCCGACAGGCCCCGGGTGCCGAGCAGTACTTC. This encodes CASSRQAPGAEQYF.

This clonotype was detected only a few times. V gene TRBV7-2 combines with J gene TRBJ2-5; maybe TRBD2 (5 bases). Between the trimmed V and J ends, which lost 2 bases and 5 bases, there was a span of 15 bases. Looked up from germline, CDR1 is SGHTA and CDR2 is FQGNSA. There are 15 residues in the CDR3. The CDR3 coding sequence is TGTGCCAGCAGCTTACGGTTTGGAGGTTCGGAGACCCAGTACTTC. Its protein product is CASSLRFGGSETQYF.

This clonotype was detected a few times. This sequence joins TRBV6-1 and TRBJ2-5; D uncertain. Germline CDR1 and CDR2: MNHNS and SASEGT. CDR3 length: 13 amino acids. Trimming pared 1 base from V and 1 base from J, leaving 4 bases between. CDR3: CASSEGGQETQYF. The CDR3 DNA is TGTGCCAGCAGTGAAGGAGGCCAAGAGACCCAGTACTTC.

The table lists this clonotype with a few counts. This chain connects TRBV6-2 or TRBV6-3 to TRBJ2-5; D ambiguous. Trimming removed 6 bases at V and 4 bases at J, with 12 bases between. The CDR3 runs 13 residues. The V gene's germline CDR1 is MNHEY and CDR2 SVGEGT. CDR3 in amino acids: CASRKDLTETQYF. The CDR3, as DNA: TGTGCCAGCAGAAAGGACCTCACAGAGACCCAGTACTTC.

The table lists this clonotype with a few counts. V is TRBV7-2 and J is TRBJ2-1, with TRBD1 as a possible D gene (6 bases). Between the trimmed V and J ends, which lost 5 bases and 1 base, there was a span of 12 bases. Germline CDR1 reads SGHTA; CDR2 reads FQGNSA. This CDR3 spans 15 amino acids. In DNA, the CDR3 is TGTGCCAGCAGCCCCTCAGGGGTTTCCTACAATGAGCAGTTCTTC. This translates into CASSPSGVSYNEQFF.

This clonotype was seen many times. The CDR3 spells CASSPAETQYF. For the CDR3, the DNA is TGTGCCAGCAGCCCGGCAGAGACCCAGTACTTC. J is TRBJ2-5 and V is TRBV7-2; D ambiguous. V dropped 5 bases and J dropped 4 bases, with 5 bases sitting between them. The CDR3 consists of 11 residues. CDR1 is SGHTA and CDR2 is FQGNSA in the germline V gene.

The chain couples TRBV7-9 to TRBJ2-3; 10 nucleotides agree with TRBD2. The CDR3 spans 16 residues. The V segment lost 6 bases and the J segment 4 bases; nucleotides outside the gene matches: 10. The germline V gene has CDR1 SEHNR and CDR2 FQNEAQ (reference sequence). CDR3 nucleotides: TGTGCCAGCAGACAACCTAGCGGGAGTAGGTCAGATACGCAGTATTTT. This encodes CASRQPSGSRSDTQYF.

The gene calls are TRBV11-2 and TRBJ2-3; D is ambiguous. Between the trimmed V and J ends, which lost 1 base and 8 bases, there was a span of 10 bases. The germline V gene has CDR1 SGHAT and CDR2 FQNNGV. This CDR3 is built from 13 residues. The CDR3 coding sequence is TGTGCCAGCAGCTTAGGCCCCTCGAGTACGCAGTATTTT. Its translation: CASSLGPSSTQYF.

This chain links TRBV12-3 or TRBV12-4 with TRBJ1-2; tentative D call: TRBD1 (5 bases). CDR3 length equals 15 residues. The V end lost 3 bases, the J end lost 3 bases, and 14 bases lay between the germline ends. CDR3 protein: CASSFVGGGYYGYTF. For the CDR3, the DNA is TGTGCCAGCAGTTTTGTCGGTGGGGGATACTATGGCTACACCTTC.

This clonotype has only one observation. The rearrangement uses TRBV5-1 and TRBJ2-2, with TRBD1 identical over 7 bases. The V and J ends lost 4 bases and 4 bases, in that order; junction bases with no gene match: 10. CDR3 length: 16 amino acids. CDR1 and CDR2 from the germline V gene are SGHRS and YFSETQ. CDR3 in DNA: TGCGCCAGCAGCCTAGCCGGGACAGAACGCACCGGGGAGCTGTTTTTT. It specifies CASSLAGTERTGELFF.

This clonotype was detected only once. This chain joins TRBV15 and TRBJ1-3, with no clear D. The germline CDR1 and CDR2 sequences are LNHNV and YYDKDF (reference sequence). CDR3 size: 14 residues. With 1 base removed from V and 3 bases from J, the gap between germline ends came to 7 bases. CDR3 bases: TGTGCCACCAGCAGAGTAGGGTTTGGAAACACCATATATTTT. Amino acids: CATSRVGFGNTIYF.

This clonotype was recorded once. The CDR3 nucleotides are TGTGCCAGCAGTTTGGGGACAGGGGTGAACGAGCAGTACTTC. This translates into CASSLGTGVNEQYF. The V call is TRBV12-3 or TRBV12-4, the J call TRBJ2-7, with 10 bases fitting TRBD1. There are 14 residues in the CDR3. Trimming removed 3 bases from V and 5 bases from J; junction bases left unmatched: 4.

V is TRBV11-2 and J is TRBJ2-2; 10 bases agree with TRBD2. With 2 bases clipped from V and 5 bases from J, the junction kept 2 bases outside the gene matches. The CDR3 is 15 residues long. CDR1 SGHAT and CDR2 FQNNGV come from the germline V gene. The CDR3 bases are TGTGCCAGCAGCTTAATTAGCGGGAGGACCGGGGAGCTGTTTTTT. Its protein is CASSLISGRTGELFF.

The chain is built from TRBV7-2 and TRBJ2-7; TRBD2 aligns across 14 bases. This CDR3 is 17 amino acids long. Germline V gene sequence: CDR1 SGHTA, CDR2 FQGNSA. V lost 1 base to trimming and J lost 2 bases; unmatched junction nucleotides: 4. CDR3 sequence: CASSLVVTSGGAYEQYF. The CDR3 nucleotides read TGTGCCAGCAGCTTAGTGGTGACTAGCGGGGGGGCCTACGAGCAGTACTTC.

The table lists this clonotype with a few counts. The V call is TRBV7-2, the J call TRBJ1-5, with TRBD1 matching over 9 bases. Per germline, CDR1 SGHTA and CDR2 FQGNSA. This CDR3 contains 14 residues. V lost 5 bases to trimming and J lost 3 bases; unmatched junction nucleotides: 2. This chain's CDR3 is CASSGDRDNQPQHF. CDR3 in DNA: TGTGCCAGCAGCGGGGACAGGGACAATCAGCCCCAGCATTTT.

The chain recombines TRBV19 with TRBJ2-7, with 10 bases fitting TRBD2. The V and J ends lost 1 base and 7 bases, in that order; junction bases with no gene match: 4. Germline-derived CDR1 and CDR2 are LNHDA and SQIVND (reference sequence). The CDR3 is made up of 14 amino acids. This CDR3 is CASSIGGLATEQYF. The CDR3 DNA sequence: TGTGCCAGTAGTATAGGGGGACTAGCGACTGAGCAGTACTTC.